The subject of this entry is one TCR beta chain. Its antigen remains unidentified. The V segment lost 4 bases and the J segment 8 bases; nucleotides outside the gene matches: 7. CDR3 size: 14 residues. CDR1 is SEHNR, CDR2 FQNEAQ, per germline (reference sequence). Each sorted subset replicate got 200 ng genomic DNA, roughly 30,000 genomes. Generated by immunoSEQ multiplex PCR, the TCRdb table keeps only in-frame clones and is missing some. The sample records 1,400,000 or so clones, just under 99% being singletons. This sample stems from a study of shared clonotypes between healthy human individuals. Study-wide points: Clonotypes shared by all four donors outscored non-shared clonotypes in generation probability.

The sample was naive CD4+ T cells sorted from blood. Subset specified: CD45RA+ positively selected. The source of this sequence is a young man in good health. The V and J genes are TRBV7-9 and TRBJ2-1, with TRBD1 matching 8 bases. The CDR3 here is CASSYGQGWDEQFF. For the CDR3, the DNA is TGTGCCAGCAGCTATGGACAGGGCTGGGATGAGCAGTTCTTC.